Listed here is a single T cell receptor (beta chain). Its specificity is not known. CDR1 and CDR2 from the germline V gene are SGDLS and YYNGEE. This CDR3 region has 15 residues. V dropped 4 bases and J dropped 2 bases, with 16 bases sitting between them. Assay: immunoSEQ multiplex PCR; the TCRdb copy retains only in-frame clones and omits some. The sample has 80,000 to 95,000 clones, around 95% seen once. This specimen belongs to a study of siplizumab effects on memory and regulatory T cells. Study conclusions and caveats: An assignable phenotype, naive or memory, was missing from roughly 80-95% of proliferating CD4+ or CD8+ clones. Naive T cells looked more diverse than memory cells, and they looked like major contributors to the alloresponse.

The chain links TRBV9 to TRBJ2-7; the D gene could be TRBD1 or TRBD2 (5 bases each). The sample taken for sequencing was CD8+ T cells sorted from blood. The clonotype originates from a human donor in good health. CDR3 sequence: CASSPTRDPAYEQYF. The DNA for the CDR3 is TGTGCCAGCAGCCCCACCCGGGACCCGGCCTACGAGCAGTACTTC.